These 4 T cell receptor beta chains were sequenced from one sample in a study of PD-1 blockade in mismatch repair-deficient tumors. Here immunoSEQ multiplex PCR was the method, and the copy in TCRdb shows in-frame clones only, minus some. The sample has tens of thousands of clones, around 80% seen once. The sequencing used peripheral blood, collected 4 weeks after starting pembrolizumab. These receptor sequences come from an adult with mismatch repair-deficient cancer.

The gene calls are TRBV21-1 and TRBJ1-2; TRBD1, the table's D call, lacks a check against the DNA. TRBV21-1 has pseudogene status. The length of the CDR3 is 13 residues. CDR3 DNA sequence: TGTGCCAGCAGCAAAGTAGGACAGGGGGTGAATACCTTC. Its protein product is CASSKVGQGVNTF.

V is TRBV12-5 and J is TRBJ1-1; D uncertain. This CDR3 spans 14 amino acids. Trimming took 3 bases from V and 0 from J, leaving 8 bases between them. CDR1 LGHNT and CDR2 FRNRAP come from the germline V gene. This CDR3 is CASGLTLMNTEAFF. The CDR3 DNA follows: TGTGCTAGTGGTTTAACATTAATGAACACTGAAGCTTTCTTT.

This clone was found once. V gene TRBV7-3 combines with J gene TRBJ2-1, with 9 bases lining up with TRBD2. The V gene end was trimmed by 3 bases and the J gene end by 6 bases; junction bases not matched to a gene: 6. Per the germline V gene, CDR1 is SGHTA and CDR2 is FQGTGA. CDR3 length: 15 residues. This CDR3 is CASSLAGGPGNEQFF. In DNA, the CDR3 is TGTGCCAGCAGCTTGGCGGGAGGGCCCGGCAATGAGCAGTTCTTC. Full variable domain (outside the CDR3, taken from reference TRBV7-3 and TRBJ2-1): GAGVSQTPSNKVTEKGKYVELRCDPISGHTALYWYRQSLGQGPEFLIYFQGTGAADDSGLPNDRFFAVRPEGSVSTLKIQRTERGDSAVYLCASSLAGGPGNEQFFGPGTRLTVL.

The chain couples TRBV19 to TRBJ2-7; TRBD1 agrees at 7 bases. Trimming at V came to 6 bases and at J to 0 bases, leaving 8 bases not matched to a gene. CDR3 size: 15 residues. Germline CDR1 reads LNHDA; CDR2 reads SQIVND (reference sequence). CDR3 DNA: TGTGCCAGTAGAAATGGGGCAGGGGGCTCCTACGAGCAGTACTTC. It specifies CASRNGAGGSYEQYF.